Given below is one T cell receptor beta chain in context. Its antigen is not known. The sample holds other DNA sequences that translate to the same CDR3. This entry comes from a study of CD8+ T cells in alopecia areata. Study findings and constraints: Sharing of TCR sequences between patients (possibly for HLA-related reasons) was less clear than in mice. Tofacitinib yielded significantly lower scalp clonality and fewer expanded CD8+ clones among the top 100. During tofacitinib treatment, many expanded lesional clones remained in scalp and blood.

Stated treatment: oral pan-JAK inhibitor, 5-10 mg twice daily. Germline V gene sequence: CDR1 LGHNA, CDR2 YNFKEQ. The CDR3 contains 13 residues. Between the trimmed V and J ends, which lost 0 bases and 3 bases, there was a span of 3 bases. Once RNA had been extracted, it was reverse transcribed into cDNA to act as the sequencing template. TCRdb's copy holds only in-frame clones and misses some; the assay was immunoSEQ multiplex PCR. Among about 190,000 clones listed, around 56% were seen once. This TCR came from a human donor with alopecia areata. The sequences come from CD4+ T cells sorted from blood, collected at week 4, from a patient treated with tofacitinib. The chain recombines TRBV4-2 with TRBJ1-5; D is ambiguous. The CDR3 sequence is CASSQESNQPQHF. The CDR3 bases are TGTGCCAGCAGCCAAGAATCCAATCAGCCCCAGCATTTT.